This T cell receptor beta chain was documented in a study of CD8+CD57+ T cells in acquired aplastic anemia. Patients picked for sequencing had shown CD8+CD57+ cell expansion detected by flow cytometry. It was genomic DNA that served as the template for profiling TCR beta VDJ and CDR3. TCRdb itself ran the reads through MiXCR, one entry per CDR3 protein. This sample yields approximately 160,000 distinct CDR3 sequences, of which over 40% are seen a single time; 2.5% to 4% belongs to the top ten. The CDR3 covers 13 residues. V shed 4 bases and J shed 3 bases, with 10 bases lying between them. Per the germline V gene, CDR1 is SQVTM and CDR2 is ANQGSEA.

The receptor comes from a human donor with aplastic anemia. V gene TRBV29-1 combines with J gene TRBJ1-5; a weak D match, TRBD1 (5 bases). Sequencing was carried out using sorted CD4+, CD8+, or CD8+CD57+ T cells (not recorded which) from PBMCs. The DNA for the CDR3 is TGCAGCGTTGTGCAGGGCAACAATCAGCCCCAGCATTTT. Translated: CSVVQGNNQPQHF.